This T cell receptor (beta chain) was captured in a study of Ad26.COV2.S vaccination and SARS-CoV-2 variants. The data were produced by immunoSEQ multiplex PCR, yet TCRdb's version contains in-frame clones alone and is incomplete. The table includes a few hundred thousand clones, about 93% detected once. Treatment defined: over 15 received Ad26.COV2.S at low or high dose, single or two shots; about 5 received placebo; per-sample allocation not given. Following the first vaccine or placebo injection, samples were taken on day 63. The CDR3 sequence is 14 residues long. Trimming took 6 bases from V and 2 from J, leaving 13 bases between them. Germline V CDR1 and CDR2: MNHEY, SVGAGI. This clone has only one observation.

The chain uses TRBV6-5 and TRBJ1-1; D is possibly TRBD1 (5 bases). Sequences were derived from peripheral blood, sampled in a trial of Ad26.COV2.S vaccine versus placebo. The source of this sequence is a person between 18 and 65 years old who received the Ad26.COV2.S COVID-19 vaccine or a placebo. CDR3 sequence: CASRTGRENTEAFF. The CDR3 nucleotides read TGTGCCAGCAGGACGGGACGGGAAAACACTGAAGCTTTCTTT.